This paragraph reports one T cell receptor (beta chain). Clones were read by immunoSEQ multiplex PCR, and TCRdb kept only the in-frame ones, dropping some. The table has about 220,000 clones, more than 65% seen once; the top ten hold less than 2.5%. This record belongs to a study of blood T cell repertoires in COVID-19. In germline, CDR1 is SGHAT, CDR2 FQNNGV. The CDR3 consists of 14 residues. V gave up 3 bases and J gave up 4 bases, with 13 bases separating them. This TCR derives from a woman aged 60-75 years with acute or convalescent COVID-19. This chain links TRBV11-2 with TRBJ2-7; D is possibly TRBD1 (6 bases). The sequenced material came from peripheral blood. For the CDR3, the DNA is TGTGCCAGCAGCTTCAGCATACAGGGTTACGAGCAGTACTTC. Translated, it gives CASSFSIQGYEQYF.